The clone carrying this T cell receptor beta chain appeared many times. Its antigen is not identified. CDR1 and CDR2 from the germline V gene are SGHTA and FQGTGA. Trimming removed 5 bases from V and 4 bases from J; junction bases left unmatched: 7. The CDR3 extends over 14 amino acids. This sample is drawn from a study of T-cell memory formation after mild COVID-19. Study context: The study found TCR clusters largely donor specific. Findings and caveats of the study: For contracting clones, CD4+ ones sat mainly in CM and EM, CD8+ in EMRA.

5'RACE with constant-segment primers yielded barcoded, UMI-tagged TCR alpha and TCR beta cDNA libraries. Via MiXCR, TCRdb re-called the 5' RACE reads, giving one row per CDR3 protein. This sample carries 180,000 or so distinct CDR3 sequences, more than 9% of them seen once, and the ten largest clones take 3.5% to 4%. The clonotype comes from a man younger than 35 who had mild COVID-19 (a few samples of this study predate the infection). Cell type and time point are not known. Material: PBMCs or a T cell subset sorted from them (not recorded which). The chain has TRBV7-3 and TRBJ1-1; 7 bases fit TRBD1. The CDR3: CASSPQGVSTEAFF. The CDR3 DNA reads TGTGCCAGCAGCCCGCAGGGGGTGAGCACTGAAGCTTTCTTT.